This T cell receptor (beta chain) is from a study of shared clonotypes between healthy human individuals. TCRdb keeps only in-frame clones here, not all; method: immunoSEQ multiplex PCR. Among some 630,000 clones, around 72% were seen once, and the ten largest hold 1.5% to 2%. This clone came up a few times. Looked up from germline, CDR1 is SGHNT and CDR2 is YYREEE (reference sequence). Trimming took 0 bases from V and 1 from J, leaving 7 bases between them. This CDR3 region has 14 residues. The sample consisted of memory CD4+ T cells sorted from blood. Subset: CD45RA-negative fraction. The source is a woman in her twenties or thirties in good health. This chain uses TRBV5-4 with TRBJ1-1; D gene uncertain. DNA for the CDR3: TGTGCCAGCAGCTTGGGTGGCAGGAACACTGAAGCTTTCTTT. Its protein product is CASSLGGRNTEAFF.